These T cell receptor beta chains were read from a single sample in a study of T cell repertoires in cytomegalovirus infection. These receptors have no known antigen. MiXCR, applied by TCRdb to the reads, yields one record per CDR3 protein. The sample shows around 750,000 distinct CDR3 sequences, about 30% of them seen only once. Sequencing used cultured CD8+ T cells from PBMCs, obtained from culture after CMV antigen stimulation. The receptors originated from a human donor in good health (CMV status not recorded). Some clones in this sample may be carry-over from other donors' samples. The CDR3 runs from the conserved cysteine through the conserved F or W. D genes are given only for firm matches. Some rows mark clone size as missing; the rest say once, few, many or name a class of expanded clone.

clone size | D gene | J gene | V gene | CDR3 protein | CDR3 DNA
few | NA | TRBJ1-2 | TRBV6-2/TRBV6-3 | CASSYSYRDPYGYTF | TGTGCCAGCAGTTATTCATACCGGGACCCCTATGGCTACACCTTC
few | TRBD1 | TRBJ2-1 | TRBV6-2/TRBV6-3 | CAADRGNYNEQFF | TGTGCCGCTGACAGGGGGAATTACAATGAGCAGTTCTTC
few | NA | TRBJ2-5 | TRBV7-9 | CASSSEGSQETQYF | TGTGCCAGCAGCTCGGAGGGCAGCCAAGAGACCCAGTACTTC
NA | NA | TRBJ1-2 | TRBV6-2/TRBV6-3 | CASSYPMIDGYTF | TGTGCCAGCAGTTACCCCATGATTGATGGCTACACCTTC
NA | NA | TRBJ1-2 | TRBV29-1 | CSGVLDSRDGYTF | TGCAGCGGTGTTCTGGACAGTAGGGATGGCTACACCTTC
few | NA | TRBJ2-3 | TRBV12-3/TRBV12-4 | CASSTPGVTDTQYF | TGTGCCAGCAGTACCCCCGGGGTGACAGATACGCAGTATTTT
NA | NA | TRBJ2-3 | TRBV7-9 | CASSLQRDTQYF | TGTGCCAGCAGTTTACAGAGAGATACGCAGTATTTT
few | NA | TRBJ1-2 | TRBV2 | CASSASDRTYGYTF | TGTGCCAGCAGTGCCTCCGACAGGACCTATGGCTACACCTTC
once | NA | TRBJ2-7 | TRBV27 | CASRASRRSYEQYF | TGTGCCAGCAGGGCTAGCAGGCGCTCCTACGAGCAGTACTTC
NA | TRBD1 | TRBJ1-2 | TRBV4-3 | CASSQERGTGYGYTF | TGCGCCAGCAGCCAAGAAAGGGGGACAGGCTATGGCTACACCTTC
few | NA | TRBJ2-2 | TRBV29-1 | CSVEGHNTGELFF | TGCAGCGTTGAAGGCCACAACACCGGGGAGCTGTTTTTT
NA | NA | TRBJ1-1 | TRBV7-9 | CASSSRPGERTEAFF | TGTGCCAGCAGCTCCCGGCCAGGGGAAAGGACTGAAGCTTTCTTT
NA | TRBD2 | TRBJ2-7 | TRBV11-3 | CASISRLAGRYEQYF | TGTGCCAGCATCTCTCGACTAGCGGGTAGGTACGAGCAGTACTTC
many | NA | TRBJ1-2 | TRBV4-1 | CASSQEAQGRYGYTF | TGCGCCAGCAGCCAAGAAGCGCAGGGGCGATATGGCTACACCTTC
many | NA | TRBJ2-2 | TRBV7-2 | CASSLLGRNTGELFF | TGTGCCAGCAGCTTACTGGGGCGTAACACCGGGGAGCTGTTTTTT
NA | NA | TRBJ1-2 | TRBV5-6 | CASSFSVGGGYTF | TGTGCCAGCAGCTTCTCCGTCGGTGGTGGCTACACCTTC
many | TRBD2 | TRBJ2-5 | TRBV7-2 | CASSLAPQRGLQETQYF | TGTGCCAGCAGCTTAGCGCCCCAGCGGGGGCTACAAGAGACCCAGTACTTC